This record looks at one T cell receptor (beta chain) sequence and its context. The target antigen is unknown. CDR3 size: 16 residues. Trimming took off 2 bases at V and 0 bases at J, with 12 bases between the two ends. Looked up from germline, CDR1 is SGHKS and CDR2 is YYEKEE (reference sequence). This record comes from a study of shared clonotypes between healthy human individuals. Looking at the study overall: A couple of women and a few men aged 18 to 49 made up the donors. Study-wide findings and caveats: Around 5% of naive CD4 clonotypes were common to several donors.

Naive CD8 cells lacked CD45RO and underwent positive selection for CCR7, leaving out terminally differentiated effector memory CD45RA+ cells. Method: immunoSEQ multiplex PCR; TCRdb's copy keeps in-frame clones and lacks some. The sample records over 800,000 clones, over 90% being singletons. This sequence joins TRBV5-5 and TRBJ1-3; possible D gene TRBD1, 5 bases. The source of this sequence is a man in his thirties or forties in good health. Sequenced: naive CD8+ T cells sorted from blood. CDR3 nucleotides: TGTGCCAGCAGCTTAGGGACGGCTCGCTCTGGAAACACCATATATTTT. Protein sequence: CASSLGTARSGNTIYF.